These 31 T cell receptor beta chains share one sample of origin, sequenced in a study of monozygotic twins with inflammatory bowel disease. From its re-call of the 5' RACE reads, TCRdb lists each CDR3 protein once, without DNA. The sample totals some 300,000 distinct CDR3 sequences. The sequencing sample was made of blood. These TCRs come from a human donor with ulcerative colitis or Crohn's disease, or a healthy co-twin of an affected twin (not recorded which).

The chain combines TRBV27 with TRBJ2-7; TCRdb reports TRBD2, a call that lacks DNA to check it against. The CDR3 sequence is 14 residues long. CDR1 and CDR2 (germline): MNHEY, SMNVEV (reference sequence). CDR3 protein: CASSLEGGVGEQYF.

The J gene is TRBJ2-5, the V gene TRBV11-2; TCRdb lists TRBD1, though no DNA is available to test this call. The germline V gene has CDR1 SGHAT and CDR2 FQNNGV. The CDR3 totals 16 residues. CDR3 in amino acids: CASSLGRRQGQETQYF.

This chain uses TRBV7-2 with TRBJ2-3. The CDR3 covers 16 residues. Germline V gene sequence: CDR1 SGHTA, CDR2 FQGNSA. The CDR3 reads CASSLRNHPSTDTQYF.

The rearrangement joins TRBV14 to TRBJ2-7. The CDR3 has 14 residues. CDR1 SGHDN and CDR2 FVKESK come from the germline V gene. CDR3 in amino acids: CASSQDLGLFRQYF.

V and J are TRBV12-3 or TRBV12-4 and TRBJ1-2. The CDR3 length is 13 residues. The CDR3 sequence is CASSLVPNYGYTF.

V gene TRBV20-1 combines with J gene TRBJ1-3; TCRdb indicates TRBD1, and absent DNA this call remains unverified. Germline V gene lookup returns CDR1 DFQATT and CDR2 SNEGSKA (reference sequence). The CDR3 runs 16 residues. CDR3: CSARAPTGSGGNTIYF.

The chain recombines TRBV9 with TRBJ2-2; TCRdb indicates TRBD1, and absent DNA this call remains unverified. The CDR3 length is 16 residues. Germline values: CDR1 SGDLS, CDR2 YYNGEE. The chain's CDR3 is CASSPRDSHDTGELFF.

The CDR3 loop reads CSAGGLAGAQDTQYF. V is TRBV20-1 and J is TRBJ2-3; TCRdb calls TRBD2, which cannot be checked without DNA. Germline CDR1 reads DFQATT; CDR2 reads SNEGSKA (reference sequence). There are 15 residues in the CDR3.

The V and J genes are TRBV5-1 and TRBJ2-7; there is no DNA to check the TCRdb D call of TRBD1. The CDR3 extends over 14 amino acids. Germline CDR1 reads SGHRS; CDR2 reads YFSETQ. CDR3: CASSLLGQGHEQYF.

The chain employs TRBV6-5 and TRBJ2-7; TCRdb names TRBD1, which stays unverified in the absence of DNA. The CDR3 is 14 amino acids. Looked up from germline, CDR1 is MNHEY and CDR2 is SVGAGI. CDR3: CASSYSVVGDQQYF.

The CDR3 spells CASSKREGLPEQYF. The rearrangement uses TRBV6-1 and TRBJ2-7; no DNA is available, so the TRBD2 call from TCRdb remains unchecked. CDR1 and CDR2 from the germline V gene are MNHNS and SASEGT. This CDR3 is 14 amino acids long.

The rearrangement uses TRBV6-1 and TRBJ1-4. Germline CDR1 MNHNS, CDR2 SASEGT. The CDR3 has 14 residues. This CDR3 reads CASSQWVEGEKLFF.

This sequence joins TRBV4-3 and TRBJ1-1. The CDR3 consists of 15 residues. Germline V CDR1 and CDR2: LGHNA, YSLEER. CDR3 residues: CASSPLFTENTEAFF.

The gene calls are TRBV6-1 and TRBJ2-7; TCRdb's D call of TRBD2 is untestable without DNA. This CDR3 has 17 residues. The germline gives CDR1 MNHNS, CDR2 SASEGT. The CDR3 region is CASNGLGWEGGNYEQYF.

The chain has TRBV6-2 or TRBV6-3 and TRBJ1-5. Germline V gives CDR1 MNHEY, CDR2 SVGEGT. The CDR3 covers 15 residues. The CDR3 region is CASSLEGNSNQPQHF.

The chain employs TRBV28 and TRBJ2-2; with no DNA, the TCRdb D assignment of TRBD1 cannot be verified. The CDR3 length is 17 residues. CDR1 is MDHEN and CDR2 is SYDVKM in the germline V gene. The CDR3 here is CASSLRGSGVNTGELFF.

This chain links TRBV7-2 with TRBJ2-2. Germline values: CDR1 SGHTA, CDR2 FQGNSA. The CDR3 is 16 residues long. CDR3 in amino acids: CASSPPGLWNTGELFF. The full variable domain, rest sourced from reference TRBV7-2 and TRBJ2-2, is GAGVSQSPSNKVTEKGKDVELRCDPISGHTALYWYRQSLGQGLEFLIYFQGNSAPDKSGLPSDRFSAERTGGSVSTLTIQRTQQEDSAVYLCASSPPGLWNTGELFFGEGSRLTVL.

The rearrangement uses TRBV12-3 or TRBV12-4 and TRBJ1-6. CDR3 size: 12 residues. This CDR3 reads CASSFISSPLHF.

The rearrangement links TRBV9 to TRBJ2-1; the TRBD2 assignment by TCRdb is unverifiable without DNA. Per the germline V gene, CDR1 is SGDLS and CDR2 is YYNGEE. The length of the CDR3 is 15 residues. The chain's CDR3 is CASSVVGREGYEQFF.

The genes are TRBV5-4 and TRBJ2-7; the TRBD1 assignment by TCRdb is unverifiable without DNA. This CDR3 region has 13 residues. Per the germline V gene, CDR1 is SGHNT and CDR2 is YYREEE (reference sequence). The CDR3 sequence is CASTAGQGYEQYF.

This chain joins TRBV11-2 and TRBJ1-2; checking the TCRdb D call of TRBD1 is not possible without DNA. The germline V gene has CDR1 SGHAT and CDR2 FQNNGV. This CDR3 contains 14 residues. The CDR3 spells CASKLRGQRGGYTF.

The chain employs TRBV28 and TRBJ2-7; without DNA, the TCRdb call of TRBD2 cannot be checked. CDR1 is MDHEN and CDR2 is SYDVKM in the germline V gene. This CDR3 region has 15 residues. CDR3 residues: CASSTGGTSGSEQYF.

The rearrangement links TRBV3-1 to TRBJ2-3; without DNA, the TCRdb call of TRBD1 cannot be checked. The length of the CDR3 is 13 residues. Germline CDR1 LGHDT, CDR2 YNNKEL (reference sequence). The CDR3 reads CASSQRVQGSQYF.

This CDR3 reads CASSLVSGAEQYF. This chain joins TRBV7-9 and TRBJ2-7; lacking DNA, the TRBD2 call made by TCRdb goes unchecked. Germline CDR1 SEHNR, CDR2 FQNEAQ (reference sequence). The CDR3 has 13 residues.

V and J are TRBV27 and TRBJ2-5; with no DNA, the TCRdb D assignment of TRBD1 cannot be verified. This CDR3 spans 13 amino acids. Germline CDR1 and CDR2: MNHEY and SMNVEV (reference sequence). The CDR3 is CASSSEPRGTQYF.

This chain connects TRBV6-2 or TRBV6-3 to TRBJ2-1; TCRdb calls TRBD2, which cannot be checked without DNA. Germline assignment: CDR1 MNHEY and CDR2 SVGEGT. This CDR3 spans 16 amino acids. This chain's CDR3 is CASVLPGTSGYNEQFF.

The CDR3 loop reads CASSYWGPSSGNTIYF. The chain is built from TRBV7-2 and TRBJ1-3; the TCRdb call, TRBD1, lacks DNA for checking. Germline V CDR1 and CDR2: SGHTA, FQGNSA. This CDR3 comprises 16 residues.

V is TRBV6-6 and J is TRBJ1-1; TCRdb names TRBD1, which stays unverified in the absence of DNA. The CDR3 totals 13 residues. Germline V gives CDR1 MNHNY, CDR2 SVGAGI (reference sequence). The CDR3 here is CASSIQGAIEAFF.

V is TRBV5-1 and J is TRBJ2-7; checking the TCRdb D call of TRBD2 is not possible without DNA. The CDR3 loop spans 16 amino acids. In germline, CDR1 is SGHRS, CDR2 YFSETQ. Here the CDR3 reads CASSGGASGSIGEQYF.

The chain recombines TRBV5-1 with TRBJ2-7. Germline CDR1 and CDR2: SGHRS and YFSETQ. The CDR3 contains 14 residues. CDR3: CASSLSQTNHEQYF.

CDR3 amino acids: CASSGRGTGIYEQYF. The chain employs TRBV6-1 and TRBJ2-7; no DNA is available, so the TRBD1 call from TCRdb remains unchecked. The length of the CDR3 is 15 residues. Germline CDR1 reads MNHNS; CDR2 reads SASEGT.